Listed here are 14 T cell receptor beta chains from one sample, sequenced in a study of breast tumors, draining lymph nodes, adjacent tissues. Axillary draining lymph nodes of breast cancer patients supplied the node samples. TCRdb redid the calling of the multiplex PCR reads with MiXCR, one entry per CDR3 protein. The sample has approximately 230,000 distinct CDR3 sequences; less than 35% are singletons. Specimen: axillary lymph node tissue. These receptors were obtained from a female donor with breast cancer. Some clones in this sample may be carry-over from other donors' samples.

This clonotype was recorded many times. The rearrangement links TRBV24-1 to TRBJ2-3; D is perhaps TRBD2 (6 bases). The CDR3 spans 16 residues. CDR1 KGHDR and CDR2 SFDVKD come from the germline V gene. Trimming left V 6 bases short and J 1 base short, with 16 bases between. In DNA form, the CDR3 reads TGTGCCACCAGTAACAGACTAGTGGGACGCACAGATACGCAGTATTTT. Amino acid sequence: CATSNRLVGRTDTQYF.

CDR3 region: CASSNPGVGSYNSPLHF. CDR3 DNA sequence: TGTGCCAGCAGTAACCCAGGGGTTGGCTCCTATAATTCACCCCTCCACTTT. The chain has TRBV6-5 and TRBJ1-6; possible D gene TRBD1, 6 bases. The germline V gene has CDR1 MNHEY and CDR2 SVGAGI. The CDR3 contains 17 residues. Between the trimmed V and J ends, which lost 5 bases and 0 bases, there was a span of 14 bases.

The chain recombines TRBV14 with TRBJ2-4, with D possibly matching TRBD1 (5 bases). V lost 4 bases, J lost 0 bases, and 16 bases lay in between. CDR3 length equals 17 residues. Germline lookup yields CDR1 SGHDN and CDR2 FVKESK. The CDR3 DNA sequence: TGTGCCAGCAGCCCCACCGAGAGGACAACAGCCAAAAACATTCAGTACTTC. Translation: CASSPTERTTAKNIQYF.

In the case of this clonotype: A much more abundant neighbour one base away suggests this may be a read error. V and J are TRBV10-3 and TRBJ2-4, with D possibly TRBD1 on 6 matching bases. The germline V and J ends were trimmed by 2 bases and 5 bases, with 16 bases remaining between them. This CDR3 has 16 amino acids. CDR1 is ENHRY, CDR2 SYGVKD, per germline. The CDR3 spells CAISERNRVSENIQYF. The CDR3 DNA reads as TGTGCCATCAGTGAGCGGAACAGGGTAAGTGAAAACATTCAGTACTTC.

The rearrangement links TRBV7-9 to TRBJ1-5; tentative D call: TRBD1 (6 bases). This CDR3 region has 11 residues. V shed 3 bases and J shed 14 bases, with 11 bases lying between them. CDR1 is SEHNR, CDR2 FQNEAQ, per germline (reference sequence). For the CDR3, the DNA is TGTGCCAGCAGCTTGGACAGCTACGAGCATTTT. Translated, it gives CASSLDSYEHF. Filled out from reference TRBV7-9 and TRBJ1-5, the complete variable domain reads DTGVSQNPRHKITKRGQNVTFRCDPISEHNRLYWYRQTLGQGPEFLTYFQNEAQLEKSRLLSDRFSAERPKGSFSTLEIQRTEQGDSAMYLCASSLDSYEHFGDGTRLSIL.

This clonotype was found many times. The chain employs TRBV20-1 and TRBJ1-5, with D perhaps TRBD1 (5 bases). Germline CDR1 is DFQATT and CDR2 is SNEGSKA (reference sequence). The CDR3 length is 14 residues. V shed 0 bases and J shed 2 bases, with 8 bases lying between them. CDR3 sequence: CSARDRVGNQPQHF. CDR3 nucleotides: TGCAGTGCTAGAGACAGGGTCGGCAATCAGCCCCAGCATTTT.

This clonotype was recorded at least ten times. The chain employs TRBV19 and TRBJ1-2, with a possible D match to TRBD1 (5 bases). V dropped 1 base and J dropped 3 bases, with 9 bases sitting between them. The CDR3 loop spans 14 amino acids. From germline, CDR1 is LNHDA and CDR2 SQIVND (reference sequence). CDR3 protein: CASSIGDRDYGYTF. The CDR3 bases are TGTGCCAGTAGTATAGGGGACCGAGACTATGGCTACACCTTC.

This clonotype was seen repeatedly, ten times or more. The CDR3 is CASSYSPGTGAKGYTF. In DNA form, the CDR3 reads TGTGCCAGCAGTTACAGTCCCGGGACAGGGGCCAAAGGCTACACCTTC. The rearrangement uses TRBV6-5 and TRBJ1-2; 10 bases map to TRBD1. The V and J ends lost 2 bases and 8 bases, in that order; junction bases with no gene match: 11. Germline-derived CDR1 and CDR2 are MNHEY and SVGAGI. The CDR3 runs to 16 residues.

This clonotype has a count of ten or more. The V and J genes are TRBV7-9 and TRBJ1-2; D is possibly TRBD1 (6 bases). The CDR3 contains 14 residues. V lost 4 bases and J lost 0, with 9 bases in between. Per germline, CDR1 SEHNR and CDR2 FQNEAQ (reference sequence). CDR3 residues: CASSSGETNYGYTF. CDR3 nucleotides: TGTGCCAGCAGCTCAGGGGAGACTAACTATGGCTACACCTTC.

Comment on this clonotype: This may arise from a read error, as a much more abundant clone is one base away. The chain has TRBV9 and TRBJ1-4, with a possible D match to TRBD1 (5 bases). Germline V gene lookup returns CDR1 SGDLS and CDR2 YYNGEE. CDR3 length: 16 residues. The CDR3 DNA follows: TGTGCCAGCAGCGTAGCTTTGAAGGGACTGCCGGAAACACTGTTTTTT. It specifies CASSVALKGLPETLFF.

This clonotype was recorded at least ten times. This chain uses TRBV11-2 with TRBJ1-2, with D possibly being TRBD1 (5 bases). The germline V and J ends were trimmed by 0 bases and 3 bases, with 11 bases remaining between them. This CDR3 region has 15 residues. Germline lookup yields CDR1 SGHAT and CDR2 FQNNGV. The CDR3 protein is CASSLESRGYYGYTF. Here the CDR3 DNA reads TGTGCCAGCAGCTTAGAGTCGAGGGGTTACTATGGCTACACCTTC.

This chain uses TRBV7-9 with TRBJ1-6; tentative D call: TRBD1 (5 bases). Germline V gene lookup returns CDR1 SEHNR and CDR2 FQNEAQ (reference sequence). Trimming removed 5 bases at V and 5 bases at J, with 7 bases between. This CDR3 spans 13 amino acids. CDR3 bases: TGTGCCAGCAGCCTGACAGATAATTCACCCCTCCACTTT. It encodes CASSLTDNSPLHF.

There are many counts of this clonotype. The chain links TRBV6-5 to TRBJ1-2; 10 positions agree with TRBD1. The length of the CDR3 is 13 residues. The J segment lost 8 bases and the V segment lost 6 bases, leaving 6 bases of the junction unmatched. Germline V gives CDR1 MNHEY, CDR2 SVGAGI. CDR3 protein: CASSPGQGLGYTF. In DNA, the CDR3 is TGTGCCAGCAGCCCGGGACAGGGGTTAGGCTACACCTTC.

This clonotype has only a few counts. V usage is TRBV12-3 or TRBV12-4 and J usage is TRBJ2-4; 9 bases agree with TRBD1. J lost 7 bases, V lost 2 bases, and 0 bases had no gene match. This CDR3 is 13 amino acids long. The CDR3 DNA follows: TGTGCCAGCAGTTTAACAGGGGGCAACATTCAGTACTTC. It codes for CASSLTGGNIQYF.